This T cell receptor beta chain was observed in a study of blood T cell repertoires in COVID-19. Germline-derived CDR1 and CDR2 are MDHEN and SYDVKM. This CDR3 has 14 amino acids. Between the trimmed V and J ends, which lost 3 bases and 5 bases, there was a span of 13 bases. The study recruited people aged 18 to 89 years across roughly 23 US areas. Membership in each cohort depended on participant-reported clinical history. TCRdb's copy holds only in-frame clones and misses some; the assay was immunoSEQ multiplex PCR. The sample has a few hundred thousand clones, around 80% seen once. The V gene is TRBV28, the J gene TRBJ2-5; D is perhaps TRBD1 (5 bases). Sequenced input: PBMCs or T cells enriched from blood (not recorded which). The origin of this receptor is a man aged 30 to 39 with acute COVID-19. Here the CDR3 DNA reads TGTGCCAGCAGTTTGCAGGGCCAGTGGGAGACCCAGTACTTC. Translated, it gives CASSLQGQWETQYF.